This entry lists 21 T cell receptor beta chains sequenced from one sample in a study of T cells after yellow fever vaccination. In TCRdb, the 5' RACE reads were re-called with MiXCR into one record per CDR3 protein. The repertoire holds about 320,000 distinct CDR3 sequences, around 12% seen once, with more than 3% in the top ten. The sequenced sample was CD4+ T cells sorted from PBMCs, obtained 15 days after the yellow fever booster vaccination. The receptor source for this set is a man aged 18 to 29 who received the YFV17D yellow fever vaccine.

V and J are TRBV7-8 and TRBJ1-2, with D perhaps TRBD1 (6 bases). Germline-derived CDR1 and CDR2 are SGHVS and FQNEAQ. This CDR3 is 15 amino acids long. V lost 4 bases and J lost 5, with 17 bases in between. The CDR3 DNA reads TGTGCCAGCAGCTCGTCGTGGGGGGCGGGATATGGCTACACCTTC. It is translated as CASSSSWGAGYGYTF.

The chain uses TRBV20-1 and TRBJ2-2; TRBD1 matches 7 bases. The junction had 6 bases not matched to a gene; V was cut back by 5 bases and J by 6 bases. Germline V gene sequence: CDR1 DFQATT, CDR2 SNEGSKA (reference sequence). CDR3 length: 13 amino acids. The CDR3 DNA reads as TGCAGTGCTCCCGACAGGGTGGCCGGGGAGCTGTTTTTT. It codes for CSAPDRVAGELFF.

This clonotype occurred a few times. The chain joins TRBV12-3 or TRBV12-4 to TRBJ1-1; 10 nucleotides agree with TRBD1. V lost 5 bases, J lost 7 bases, and 4 bases stayed unmatched. The CDR3 spans 13 residues. The CDR3 DNA reads as TGTGCCAGCAGTAGACAGGGGGCCATTGAAGCTTTCTTT. It translates to CASSRQGAIEAFF.

The chain has TRBV11-3 and TRBJ2-1; 15 bases are shared with TRBD2. This CDR3 is 15 amino acids long. The germline gives CDR1 SGHNT, CDR2 YENEEA. Unmatched junction bases numbered 5, after V lost 5 bases and J lost 9 bases. The DNA for the CDR3 is TGTGCCAGCAGCCAGGGACTAGCGGGGGGACCTGAGCAGTTCTTC. It translates to CASSQGLAGGPEQFF.

In its sample, this clonotype was seen a few times. The chain is built from TRBV6-5 and TRBJ1-1; TRBD1 agrees at 8 bases. The CDR3 has 17 amino acids. Looked up from germline, CDR1 is MNHEY and CDR2 is SVGAGI. V lost 5 bases, J lost 3 bases, and 14 bases stayed unmatched. Here the CDR3 DNA reads TGTGCCAGCAGTGACAAAGGACAGGGATTATTGGACACTGAAGCTTTCTTT. As protein: CASSDKGQGLLDTEAFF.

This clonotype was observed a handful of times. The chain has TRBV27 and TRBJ1-1; a possible D gene is TRBD1 (6 bases). Germline V gene lookup returns CDR1 MNHEY and CDR2 SMNVEV (reference sequence). The CDR3 runs to 14 residues. Between the trimmed V and J ends, which lost 5 bases and 4 bases, there was a span of 14 bases. The CDR3 sequence: CASSTYPGATEAFF. CDR3 nucleotide sequence: TGTGCCAGCAGTACCTATCCGGGGGCCACTGAAGCTTTCTTT.

The J gene is TRBJ1-1, the V gene TRBV6-1, with 11 positions matching TRBD1. Germline V gene sequence: CDR1 MNHNS, CDR2 SASEGT. This CDR3 region has 18 residues. V dropped 5 bases and J dropped 5; count of bases not matched to a gene: 16. In DNA, the CDR3 is TGTGCCAGCAGTTGGCCGGGACAGGGGGACCAAATAATGACTGAAGCTTTCTTT. This gives the protein CASSWPGQGDQIMTEAFF.

This clonotype was recorded many times. The gene calls are TRBV7-9 and TRBJ1-6, with D tentatively TRBD1 (5 bases). Germline-derived CDR1 and CDR2 are SEHNR and FQNEAQ (reference sequence). This CDR3 has 15 amino acids. V lost 2 bases and J lost 5, with 10 bases in between. This chain's CDR3 is CASSLSGGNNSPLHF. DNA for the CDR3: TGTGCCAGCAGCTTATCCGGGGGTAATAATTCACCCCTCCACTTT.

This clonotype has just a few counts. The V gene is TRBV5-1, the J gene TRBJ1-6, with 10 positions matching TRBD1. CDR3 length: 16 residues. Trimming at V came to 0 bases and at J to 10 bases, leaving 7 bases not matched to a gene. Germline CDR1 and CDR2: SGHRS and YFSETQ. The CDR3 loop is CASSLAGTGVGSPLHF. The CDR3 DNA reads TGCGCCAGCAGCTTGGCAGGGACAGGGGTAGGGTCACCCCTCCACTTT.

This clonotype was counted a few times. The CDR3 bases are TGTGCCAGCAGCTTAGTCGGGGGGGGTAGCACAGATACGCAGTATTTT. Translating it yields CASSLVGGGSTDTQYF. This chain joins TRBV7-2 and TRBJ2-3, with 8 positions matching TRBD2. This CDR3 has 16 residues. The V gene end was trimmed by 1 base and the J gene end by 0 bases; junction bases not matched to a gene: 3. Germline lookup yields CDR1 SGHTA and CDR2 FQGNSA. Full variable domain (remainder filled in from reference TRBV7-2 and TRBJ2-3): GAGVSQSPSNKVTEKGKDVELRCDPISGHTALYWYRQSLGQGLEFLIYFQGNSAPDKSGLPSDRFSAERTGGSVSTLTIQRTQQEDSAVYLCASSLVGGGSTDTQYFGPGTRLTVL.

The chain links TRBV9 to TRBJ2-2; perhaps D is TRBD1 or TRBD2 (5 bases each). Germline assignment: CDR1 SGDLS and CDR2 YYNGEE. The CDR3 is 16 amino acids. Trimming stripped 0 bases from V and 2 bases from J, with 11 bases between. CDR3 DNA sequence: TGTGCCAGCAGCGTAGTTGGGGACCCAAACACCGGGGAGCTGTTTTTT. Its translation is CASSVVGDPNTGELFF.

In its sample, this clonotype was seen many times. The chain carries TRBV6-2 or TRBV6-3 and TRBJ2-2; D call uncertain. V lost 6 bases to trimming and J lost 2 bases, with 7 bases between them. Germline V lookup: CDR1 MNHEY, CDR2 SVGEGT. The CDR3 has 13 residues. CDR3 protein: CASRAQNTGELFF. As DNA, the CDR3 is TGTGCCAGCAGAGCCCAAAACACCGGGGAGCTGTTTTTT.

The count of this clonotype is one. The V gene is TRBV6-5, the J gene TRBJ2-1, with TRBD2 as a possible D gene (6 bases). Germline-derived CDR1 and CDR2 are MNHEY and SVGAGI. Trimming shortened V by 1 base and J by 3 bases, and 10 bases separated the two germline ends. This CDR3 region has 15 residues. CDR3 in amino acids: CASSYYTGDYNEQFF. CDR3 DNA sequence: TGTGCCAGCAGTTACTACACGGGGGACTACAATGAGCAGTTCTTC.

This clonotype was seen a few times. The chain links TRBV6-1 to TRBJ2-3; 8 nucleotides match TRBD2. V lost 4 bases to trimming and J lost 2 bases; unmatched junction nucleotides: 2. Germline CDR1 and CDR2: MNHNS and SASEGT. CDR3 size: 14 residues. CDR3 amino acids: CASSASGLTDTQYF. In DNA form, the CDR3 reads TGTGCCAGCAGTGCTAGCGGGCTCACAGATACGCAGTATTTT.

This clonotype occurred a few times. This chain joins TRBV7-2 and TRBJ2-7; perhaps TRBD1 as D (6 bases). The CDR3 contains 14 residues. The V and J ends lost 2 bases and 5 bases respectively, with 13 bases between them. From germline, CDR1 is SGHTA and CDR2 FQGNSA. The CDR3 sequence is CASSLYGRGNEQYF. The CDR3 coding sequence is TGTGCCAGCAGCTTATATGGCAGGGGAAACGAGCAGTACTTC.

This clonotype was recorded a few times. The rearrangement links TRBV4-3 to TRBJ2-5; D might be TRBD1 or TRBD2, each matching 6 bases. The germline V gene encodes CDR1 LGHNA and CDR2 YSLEER. The CDR3 covers 15 residues. Trimming removed 2 bases at V and 2 bases at J, with 12 bases between. This CDR3 reads CASSQSRGRQETQYF. CDR3 nucleotide sequence: TGCGCCAGCAGCCAATCTCGGGGGCGACAAGAGACCCAGTACTTC.

This chain joins TRBV6-2 or TRBV6-3 and TRBJ2-4; D unclear. Germline V gene lookup returns CDR1 MNHEY and CDR2 SVGEGT. The CDR3 covers 15 residues. Deletions cut 5 bases from V and 0 bases from J, with 11 bases between. The CDR3 spells CASSLPSLAKNIQYF. As DNA, the CDR3 is TGTGCCAGCAGTCTTCCATCGTTAGCCAAAAACATTCAGTACTTC.

This clonotype was detected only a few times. The rearrangement joins TRBV5-1 to TRBJ2-5; no definite D call. Trimming took 4 bases from V and 6 from J, leaving 22 bases between them. Germline V gives CDR1 SGHRS, CDR2 YFSETQ. The CDR3 has 16 residues. The CDR3 DNA follows: TGCGCCAGCAGCCCGGGCGAGGCAGCCCGGTTGAAGACCCAGTACTTC. Translated: CASSPGEAARLKTQYF. The whole variable domain, filled in from reference TRBV5-1 and TRBJ2-5, reads KAGVTQTPRYLIKTRGQQVTLSCSPISGHRSVSWYQQTPGQGLQFLFEYFSETQRNKGNFPGRFSGRQFSNSRSEMNVSTLELGDSALYLCASSPGEAARLKTQYFGPGTRLLVL.

This clonotype turned up a few times. This rearrangement joins TRBV6-5 to TRBJ2-3; D is perhaps TRBD1 (6 bases). This CDR3 is 15 amino acids long. V shed 0 bases and J shed 0 bases, with 7 bases lying between them. CDR1 and CDR2 from the germline V gene are MNHEY and SVGAGI. The CDR3 DNA reads as TGTGCCAGCAGTTACTCAGGACAGAGCACAGATACGCAGTATTTT. It encodes CASSYSGQSTDTQYF.

V usage is TRBV5-1 and J usage is TRBJ2-5; D unresolved. Between the trimmed V and J ends, which lost 4 bases and 2 bases, there was a span of 12 bases. The CDR3 spans 14 residues. Per germline, CDR1 SGHRS and CDR2 YFSETQ. CDR3 amino acids: CASSPVMRQETQYF. CDR3 nucleotides: TGCGCCAGCAGCCCGGTGATGCGACAAGAGACCCAGTACTTC.

The sample holds a few counts of this clonotype. Here the CDR3 DNA reads TGCGCCAGCAGCCAAGTTTGGTCTAGCAATCAGCCCCAGCATTTT. It translates to CASSQVWSSNQPQHF. The V gene is TRBV4-1, the J gene TRBJ1-5; no definite D call. Germline CDR1 MGHRA, CDR2 YSYEKL. Trimming took 1 base from V and 0 from J, leaving 7 bases between them. The CDR3 runs to 15 residues.